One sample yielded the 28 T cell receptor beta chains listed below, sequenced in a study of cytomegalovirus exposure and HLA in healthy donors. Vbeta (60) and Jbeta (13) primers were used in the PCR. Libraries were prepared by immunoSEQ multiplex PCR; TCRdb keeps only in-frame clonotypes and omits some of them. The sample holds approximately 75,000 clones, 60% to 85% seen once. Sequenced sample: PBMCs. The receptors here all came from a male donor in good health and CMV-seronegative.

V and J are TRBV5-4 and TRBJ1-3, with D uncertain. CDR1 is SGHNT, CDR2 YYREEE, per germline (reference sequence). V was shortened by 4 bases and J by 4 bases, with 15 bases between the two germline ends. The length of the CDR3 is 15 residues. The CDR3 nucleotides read TGTGCCAGCAGCACGGGAGCCGGGCACGGAAACACCATATATTTT. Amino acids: CASSTGAGHGNTIYF.

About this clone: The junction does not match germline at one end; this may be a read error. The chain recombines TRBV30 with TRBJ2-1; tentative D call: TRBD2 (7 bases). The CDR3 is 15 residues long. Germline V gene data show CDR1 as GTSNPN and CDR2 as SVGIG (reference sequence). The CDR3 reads CAWSVGGGTYSEQFF. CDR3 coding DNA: TGTGCCTGGAGTGTAGGGGGGGGGACTTACAGTGAGCAGTTCTTC.

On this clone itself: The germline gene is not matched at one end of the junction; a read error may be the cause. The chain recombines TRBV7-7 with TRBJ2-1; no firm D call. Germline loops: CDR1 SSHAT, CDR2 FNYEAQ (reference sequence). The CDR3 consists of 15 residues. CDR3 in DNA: TGTGCTAGCAGCCCTCACACAGAACTCTACAATGAGCAGTTCTTC. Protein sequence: CASSPHTELYNEQFF.

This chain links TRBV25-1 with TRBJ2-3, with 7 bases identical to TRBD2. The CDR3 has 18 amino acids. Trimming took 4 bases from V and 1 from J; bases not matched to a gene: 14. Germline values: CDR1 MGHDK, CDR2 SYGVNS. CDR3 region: CASSVIGGYPAGTDTQYF. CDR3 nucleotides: TGTGCCAGCAGTGTGATCGGGGGGTATCCAGCGGGCACAGATACGCAGTATTTT.

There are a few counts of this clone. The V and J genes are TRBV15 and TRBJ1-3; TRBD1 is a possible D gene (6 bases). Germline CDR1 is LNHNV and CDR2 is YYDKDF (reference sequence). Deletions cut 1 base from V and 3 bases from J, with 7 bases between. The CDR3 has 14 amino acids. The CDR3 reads CATSRGGRGNTIYF. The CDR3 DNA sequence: TGTGCCACCAGCAGAGGGGGGCGTGGAAACACCATATATTTT.

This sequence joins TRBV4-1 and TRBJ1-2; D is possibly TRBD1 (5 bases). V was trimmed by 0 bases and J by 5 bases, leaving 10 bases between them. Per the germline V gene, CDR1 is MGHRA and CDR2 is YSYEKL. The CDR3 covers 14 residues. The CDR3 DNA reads TGCGCCAGCAGCCAAGAGGGGCAGGTATATGGCTACACCTTC. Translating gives CASSQEGQVYGYTF.

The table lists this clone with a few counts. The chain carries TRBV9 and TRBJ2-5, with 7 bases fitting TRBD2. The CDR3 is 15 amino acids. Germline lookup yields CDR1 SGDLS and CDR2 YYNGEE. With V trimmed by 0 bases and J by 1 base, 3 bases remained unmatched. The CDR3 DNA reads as TGTGCCAGCAGCGTAGCGGCGGGAGTCCAAGAGACCCAGTACTTC. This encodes CASSVAAGVQETQYF.

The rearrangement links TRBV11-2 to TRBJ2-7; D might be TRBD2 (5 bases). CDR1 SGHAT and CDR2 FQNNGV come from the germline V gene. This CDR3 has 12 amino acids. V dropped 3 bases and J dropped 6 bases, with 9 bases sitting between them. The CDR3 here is CASSFRRGEQYF. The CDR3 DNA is TGTGCCAGCAGCTTCCGCCGGGGCGAGCAGTACTTC.

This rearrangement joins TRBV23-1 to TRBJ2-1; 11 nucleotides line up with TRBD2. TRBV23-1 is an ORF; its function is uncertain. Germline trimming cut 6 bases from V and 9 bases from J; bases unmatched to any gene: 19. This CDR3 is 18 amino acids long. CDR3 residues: CASRRRDRTTSGRGEQFF. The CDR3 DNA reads TGCGCCAGCAGGCGCCGGGACAGAACTACTAGCGGGAGAGGTGAGCAGTTCTTC.

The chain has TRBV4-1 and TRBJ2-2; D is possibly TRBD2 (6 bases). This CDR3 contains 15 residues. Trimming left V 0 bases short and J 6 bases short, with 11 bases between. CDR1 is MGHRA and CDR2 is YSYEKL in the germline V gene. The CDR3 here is CASSQEIGGSGELFF. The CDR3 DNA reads TGCGCCAGCAGCCAAGAAATAGGAGGGTCCGGGGAGCTGTTTTTT.

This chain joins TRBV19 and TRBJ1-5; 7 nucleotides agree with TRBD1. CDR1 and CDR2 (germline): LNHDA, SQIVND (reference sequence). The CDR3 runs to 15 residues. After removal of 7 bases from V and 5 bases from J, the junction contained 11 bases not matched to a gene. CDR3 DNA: TGTGCCAGTAACGGTCTGACAGGGTCTTATCAGCCCCAGCATTTT. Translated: CASNGLTGSYQPQHF.

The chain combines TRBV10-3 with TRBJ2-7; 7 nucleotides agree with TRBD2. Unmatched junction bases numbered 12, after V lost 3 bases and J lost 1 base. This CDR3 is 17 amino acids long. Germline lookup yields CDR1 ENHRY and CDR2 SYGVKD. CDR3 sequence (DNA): TGTGCCATCAGTGACGTAGGTACTAGCGATTCTTCCTACGAGCAGTACTTC. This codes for CAISDVGTSDSSYEQYF.

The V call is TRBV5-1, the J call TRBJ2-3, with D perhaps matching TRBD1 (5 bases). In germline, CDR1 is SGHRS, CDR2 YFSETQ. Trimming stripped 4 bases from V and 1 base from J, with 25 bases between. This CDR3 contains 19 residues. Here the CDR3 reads CASSLRQTLEIRRTDTQYF. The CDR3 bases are TGCGCCAGCAGCCTGCGACAGACCCTTGAAATCCGACGCACAGATACGCAGTATTTT.

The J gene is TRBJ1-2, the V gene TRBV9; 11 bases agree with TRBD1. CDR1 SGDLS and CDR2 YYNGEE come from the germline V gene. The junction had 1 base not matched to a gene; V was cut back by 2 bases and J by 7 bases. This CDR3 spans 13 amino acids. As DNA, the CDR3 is TGTGCCAGCAGCGTGGGACAGGGGGGTGGCTACACCTTC. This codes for CASSVGQGGGYTF.

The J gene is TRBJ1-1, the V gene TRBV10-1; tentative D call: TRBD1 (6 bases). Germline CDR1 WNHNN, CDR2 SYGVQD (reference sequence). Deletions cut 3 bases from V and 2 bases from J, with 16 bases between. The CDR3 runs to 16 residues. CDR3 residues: CASSDTLHGGNTEAFF. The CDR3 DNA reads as TGCGCCAGCAGTGATACCCTACATGGGGGCAACACTGAAGCTTTCTTT.

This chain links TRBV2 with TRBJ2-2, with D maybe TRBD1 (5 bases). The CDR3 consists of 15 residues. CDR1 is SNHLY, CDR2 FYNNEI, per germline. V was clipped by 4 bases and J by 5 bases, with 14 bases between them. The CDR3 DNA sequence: TGTGCCAGCAGTGTAAGGGGTAGGACAACCGGGGAGCTGTTTTTT. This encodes CASSVRGRTTGELFF.

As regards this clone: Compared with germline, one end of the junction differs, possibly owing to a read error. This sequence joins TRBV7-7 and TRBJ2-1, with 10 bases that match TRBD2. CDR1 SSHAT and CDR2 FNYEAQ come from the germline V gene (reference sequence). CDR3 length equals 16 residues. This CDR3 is CASSPWASGSYNEQFF. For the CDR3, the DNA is TGTGCTAGCAGCCCTTGGGCTAGCGGGAGCTACAATGAGCAGTTCTTC.

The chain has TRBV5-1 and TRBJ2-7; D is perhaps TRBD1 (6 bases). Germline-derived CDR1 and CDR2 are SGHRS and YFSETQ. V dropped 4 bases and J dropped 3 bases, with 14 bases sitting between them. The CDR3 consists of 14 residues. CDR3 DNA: TGCGCCAGCAGCCTCTTTCAGGGACACTACGAGCAGTACTTC. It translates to CASSLFQGHYEQYF.

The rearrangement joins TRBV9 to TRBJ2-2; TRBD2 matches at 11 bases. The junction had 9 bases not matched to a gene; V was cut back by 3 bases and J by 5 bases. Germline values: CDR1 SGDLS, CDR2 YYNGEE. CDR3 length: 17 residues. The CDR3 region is CASSGRLAGWETGELFF. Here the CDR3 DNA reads TGTGCCAGCAGCGGACGACTAGCGGGATGGGAAACCGGGGAGCTGTTTTTT.

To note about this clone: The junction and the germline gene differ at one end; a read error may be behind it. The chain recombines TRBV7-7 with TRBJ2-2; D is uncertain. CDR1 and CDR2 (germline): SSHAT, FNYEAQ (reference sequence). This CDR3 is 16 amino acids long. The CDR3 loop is CASSLGRQVNTGELFF. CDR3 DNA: TGTGCTAGCAGCTTAGGCAGACAAGTGAACACCGGGGAGCTGTTTTTT.

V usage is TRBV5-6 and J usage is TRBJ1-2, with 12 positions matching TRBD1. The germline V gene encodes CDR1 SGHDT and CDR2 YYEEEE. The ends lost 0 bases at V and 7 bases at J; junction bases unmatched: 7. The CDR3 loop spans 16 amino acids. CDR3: CASSLVPGQGAGGYTF. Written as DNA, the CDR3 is TGTGCCAGCAGCTTGGTTCCGGGACAGGGGGCGGGTGGCTACACCTTC.

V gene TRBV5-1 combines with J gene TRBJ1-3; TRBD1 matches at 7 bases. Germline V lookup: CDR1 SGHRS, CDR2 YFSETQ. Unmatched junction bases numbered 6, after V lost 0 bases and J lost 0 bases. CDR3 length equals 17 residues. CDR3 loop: CASSLEGTVNSGNTIYF. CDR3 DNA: TGCGCCAGCAGCTTGGAAGGGACAGTCAACTCTGGAAACACCATATATTTT.

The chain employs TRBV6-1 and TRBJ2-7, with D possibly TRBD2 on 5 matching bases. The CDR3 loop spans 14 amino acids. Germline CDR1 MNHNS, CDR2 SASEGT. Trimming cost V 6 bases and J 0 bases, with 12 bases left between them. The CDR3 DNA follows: TGTGCCAGCAGCACGGAGGTTCGCTCCTACGAGCAGTACTTC. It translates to CASSTEVRSYEQYF.

In DNA form, the CDR3 reads TGCGCCAGCAGCTTGGAAACAGGGGGGAACACTGAAGCTTTCTTT. This encodes CASSLETGGNTEAFF. The J gene is TRBJ1-1, the V gene TRBV5-1; 8 bases are a match to TRBD1. V dropped 0 bases and J dropped 1; count of bases not matched to a gene: 2. Germline values: CDR1 SGHRS, CDR2 YFSETQ. This CDR3 contains 15 residues.

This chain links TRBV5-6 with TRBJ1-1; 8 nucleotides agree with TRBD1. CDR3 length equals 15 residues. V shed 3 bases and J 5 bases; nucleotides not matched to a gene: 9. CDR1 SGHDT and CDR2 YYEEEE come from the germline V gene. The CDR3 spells CASSSDTGGWTEAFF. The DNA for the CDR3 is TGTGCCAGCAGCTCGGATACAGGGGGTTGGACTGAAGCTTTCTTT.

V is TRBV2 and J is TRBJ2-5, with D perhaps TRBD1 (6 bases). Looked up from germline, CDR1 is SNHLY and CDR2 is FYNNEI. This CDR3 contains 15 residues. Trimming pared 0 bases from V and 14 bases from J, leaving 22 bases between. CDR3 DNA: TGTGCCAGCAGTGAAGCGACAGGACCCCTACAGAGGCCCTACTTC. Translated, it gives CASSEATGPLQRPYF.

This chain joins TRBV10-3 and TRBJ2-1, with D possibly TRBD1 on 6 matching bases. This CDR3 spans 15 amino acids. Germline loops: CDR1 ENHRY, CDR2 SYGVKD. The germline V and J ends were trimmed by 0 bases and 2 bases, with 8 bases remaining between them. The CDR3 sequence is CAISESGAPYNEQFF. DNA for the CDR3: TGTGCCATCAGTGAGTCGGGGGCCCCCTACAATGAGCAGTTCTTC.

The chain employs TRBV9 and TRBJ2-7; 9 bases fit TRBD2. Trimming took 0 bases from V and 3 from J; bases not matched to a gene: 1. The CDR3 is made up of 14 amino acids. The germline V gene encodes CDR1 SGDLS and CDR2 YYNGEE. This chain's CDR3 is CASSVGLAVYEQYF. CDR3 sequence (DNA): TGTGCCAGCAGCGTAGGACTAGCGGTCTACGAGCAGTACTTC. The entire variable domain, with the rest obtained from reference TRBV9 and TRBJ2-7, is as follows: DSGVTQTPKHLITATGQRVTLRCSPRSGDLSVYWYQQSLDQGLQFLIQYYNGEERAKGNILERFSAQQFPDLHSELNLSSLELGDSALYFCASSVGLAVYEQYFGPGTRLTVT.